This T cell receptor (beta chain) was retrieved from a study of blood T cells in healthy people across ages (dated by TCRdb to about 2015). Study-level background: In model experiments, template switching captured about one uniquely barcoded TCR beta cDNA molecule for every two T cells. The study measured age-related changes in TCR beta repertoire diversity using deep sequencing normalized with unique cDNA molecular identifiers. The study analyzed two additional independent replicas of 1 million unique cDNA reads from the same blood draw for two donors, one aged 18 to 30 and one aged 80 or older. The donors were divided into four age groups: young (average approximately 16 years), middle-aged (approximately 39), aged (approximately 64) and long-lived (nearly 85).

Receptors were amplified or captured by 5' RACE. Instrument on record: Illumina HiSeq 2500. A second PCR of roughly 6 to 11 cycles was run with a J-beta primer mix and a sample-barcoded 5' primer. A unique molecular identifier was introduced onto each TCR beta cDNA molecule by a template-switch 5' adaptor carrying 12 random nucleotides. At least 2.5 million CDR3-containing paired-end reads were obtained from each sample. First-strand cDNA was synthesized from all RNA with the Mint cDNA synthesis kit, primed by a TRBC-specific oligonucleotide. All cDNA was treated with uracil-DNA glycosylase and then went through a first 18-cycle PCR with the universal primers M1SS and BC2_uni_R. Regarding the original processing steps: Each sample was normalized by randomly selecting 1 million high-quality reads, each carrying a distinct molecular identifier. Instead of being binned into consensus sequences, reads that shared molecular identifiers were thrown out. MiTCR, run with a Q25 quality threshold and the strictest error-elimination algorithm, handled CDR3 identification, clonotype clustering and error correction. A nonparametric unseen species model with Euler transformation was used to estimate lower-bound total TCR beta diversity. The public reads were quality trimmed at Q25 with fastp and then assembled into clones with MiXCR by TCRdb, keeping productive beta chains. Rows are combined by CDR3 protein, so each entry shows the most common genes and DNA. The V and J calls here are based on TCRdb, not the publication. The sample profile shows around 1,000,000 distinct CDR3 sequences; about 23% of them were found once. About 0.8% of the sample comes from the top ten.

This clonotype occurred a few times. No cognate antigen has been identified for it. Base qualities are not recorded, but no much larger clone differs from it by a single base. The roughly 39 donors, aged about 6 to 95 years, were systemically healthy Caucasian individuals from Russia. Each donor gave ten milliliters of peripheral blood, drawn into EDTA-treated Vacutainer tubes. Ficoll-Paque density-gradient centrifugation was used to isolate PBMCs, with at least 7 million obtained per sample. Total RNA was extracted from PBMCs with Trizol reagent, with at least 5.5 micrograms obtained per sample. For every donor, an aliquot of PBMCs went through flow cytometry to measure the percentages of naive CD45RAhigh/CD27high T cells. CDR1 SGHAT and CDR2 FQNNGV are derived from the germline V gene. The cysteine opens and the phenylalanine closes a CDR3 of 15 amino acids. Here the CDR3 DNA is all that survives: 45 bases in frame from base 1.

General conclusions and limits of the study: Compared with the aged group, more naive CD4+ T cells, fewer expanded clones and increased TCR diversity were shown by the long-lived group, suggesting age selection. Bulk unsorted PBMC profiling prevented conclusive comparison of naive and antigen-experienced compartments. Observed TCR beta diversity per million T cells fell roughly linearly with age, and a significant reduction was already apparent by age around 40. Because the CMV infection status of the donors was unknown, age-related changes in expanded clonotypes may potentially have been confounded. Estimates of total diversity from one million sequenced T cells were regarded as lower bounds and underestimates. The percentage of naive T cells measured by flow cytometry correlated strongly with observed TCR beta diversity.

The data were also submitted as part of a second study, on T cells of mothers and their children. The other study reports the following: Nine systemically healthy Caucasian individuals, comprising three mothers and their six children, were included as donors. cDNA synthesis used all of the extracted RNA, with roughly 1.5 ug of RNA in each 15 ul reaction. In the second PCR, the M1S primer introduced both the sample barcodes and 2-4 random nucleotides. Over 8.5 million TCR beta CDR3 reads were obtained for each mother, and 2.5 million to 3.5 million reads were obtained for each child. Thymic selection similarly shapes TCR recombination output in related and unrelated pairs, with minor effect from inherited differences. Normalized repertoire overlap was always slightly but never significantly higher in related than unrelated mother-child pairs. With a sensitivity of about 100 clones per million clonotypes, no persistent microchimeric T cell clones were detected. In the study, deep NGS was used to compare the TCR beta repertoires of mothers and children, and features distinguishing related mother-child pairs from unrelated individuals were sought. On average, the children were roughly 11 +/- 4 years old, while the mothers were approximately 41 +/- 4 years old. After adapter ligation was performed with NEBNext reagents, the libraries were sequenced on an Illumina HiSeq 2000 with 100+100 nt paired-end reads. To prevent cross-contamination, the mother and child libraries were prepared a month apart and were sequenced in separate runs. Each donor had between about 450,000 and 2,200,000 distinct TCR beta clonotypes identified. Naive TCR beta clonotypes were estimated from low-frequency clonotypes matched to each donor's FACS-determined naive share, without sorting.

The V and J segments used are TRBV11-2 and TRBJ2-5, with the D call perhaps TRBD1 or TRBD2, each one matching 5 bases. The end of the DNA fits TRBJ2-7 better, so the J call may be wrong. The sequence was collected from a girl under 10 years old in good health. The sequenced sample consisted of blood. The nucleotide sequence reads as follows: TGTGCCAGCAGGTTGAGATCGGGGCCCACCTACGAGCAGTACTTC. This sequence encodes CASRLRSGPTYEQYF.